What follows are 23 T cell receptor beta chains derived from one specimen sequenced in a study of blood T cell repertoires in COVID-19. Sequencing was performed with immunoSEQ multiplex PCR; in TCRdb, only in-frame clones are kept and a portion is missing. The profile covers about 130,000 clones, with roughly three quarters appearing a single time and about 1.9% taken by the ten largest. Sequencing used peripheral blood. The receptors come from a woman aged 70 to 79 with acute or convalescent COVID-19.

This chain uses TRBV28 with TRBJ2-1; 10 bases agree with TRBD2. Germline CDR1 reads MDHEN; CDR2 reads SYDVKM. V dropped 2 bases and J dropped 0; count of bases not matched to a gene: 13. The CDR3 contains 20 residues. The CDR3 DNA is TGTGCCAGCAGTTTACCCCTGACTAGCGGGTTCGGAAGCTCCTACAATGAGCAGTTCTTC. Translating gives CASSLPLTSGFGSSYNEQFF.

This clone was observed once. The chain links TRBV19 to TRBJ2-1; a weak D match, TRBD2 (6 bases). This CDR3 contains 12 residues. Trimming stripped 6 bases from V and 7 bases from J, with 10 bases between. Germline V lookup: CDR1 LNHDA, CDR2 SQIVND (reference sequence). The CDR3 bases are TGTGCCAGTAGACCCGGGGGAAATGAGCAGTTCTTC. Encoded protein: CASRPGGNEQFF.

The rearrangement links TRBV10-2 to TRBJ2-1; 10 nucleotides match TRBD2. The CDR3 covers 15 residues. V dropped 8 bases and J dropped 5; count of bases not matched to a gene: 9. Looked up from germline, CDR1 is WSHSY and CDR2 is SAAADI. This chain's CDR3 is CASGFRTSGHNEQFF. The CDR3 DNA is TGCGCCAGCGGATTCCGGACTAGCGGCCACAATGAGCAGTTCTTC.

The chain employs TRBV7-2 and TRBJ1-5; 10 positions agree with TRBD1. Germline V gene lookup returns CDR1 SGHTA and CDR2 FQGNSA. The CDR3 covers 15 residues. After removal of 1 base from V and 6 bases from J, the junction contained 3 bases not matched to a gene. DNA for the CDR3: TGTGCCAGCAGCTTAGGGACAGGGGGAGGTCAGCCCCAGCATTTT. Encoded protein: CASSLGTGGGQPQHF.

This clone was found many times. This chain joins TRBV29-1 and TRBJ2-1, with D perhaps matching TRBD2 (7 bases). The V end was cut by 5 bases, the J end by 4 bases, with 18 bases between. CDR3 size: 15 residues. The germline V gene encodes CDR1 SQVTM and CDR2 ANQGSEA. The CDR3: CSVRGGADFYNEQFF. CDR3 bases: TGCAGCGTTAGGGGGGGGGCGGATTTTTACAATGAGCAGTTCTTC.

This chain connects TRBV2 to TRBJ2-7; 8 bases match TRBD1. Germline CDR1 is SNHLY and CDR2 is FYNNEI. V trimming: 7 bases; J trimming: 2 bases; junction bases outside the gene matches: 13. This CDR3 is built from 16 residues. This CDR3 is CASNPETGVGAYEQYF. The CDR3 nucleotides are TGTGCCAGCAATCCAGAGACAGGGGTGGGGGCCTACGAGCAGTACTTC.

As to this clone: The junction does not match germline at one end; this may be a read error. This rearrangement joins TRBV7-8 to TRBJ1-1; TRBD1 is a possible D gene (5 bases). There are 13 residues in the CDR3. The germline V gene encodes CDR1 SGHVS and CDR2 FQNEAQ. CDR3 DNA sequence: TGTGCCAGCAGCTTACAGCAGGGATCTGAGGCTTTCTTT. Its translation: CASSLQQGSEAFF.

V usage is TRBV16 and J usage is TRBJ1-5, with 7 bases that match TRBD1. Germline CDR1 is KGHSY and CDR2 is FQNENV. This CDR3 is 17 amino acids long. Trimming cost V 1 base and J 6 bases; bases outside gene matches: 12. In nucleotides, the CDR3 is TGTGCCAGCAGCCAATTCAATTGGACACAGGGGACTCAGCCCCAGCATTTT. This encodes CASSQFNWTQGTQPQHF. Full variable domain (missing parts from reference TRBV16 and TRBJ1-5): GEEVAQTPKHLVRGEGQKAKLYCAPIKGHSYVFWYQQVLKNEFKFLISFQNENVFDETGMPKERFSAKCLPNSPCSLEIQATKLEDSAVYFCASSQFNWTQGTQPQHFGDGTRLSIL.

CDR3 DNA: TGCGCCAGCAGCCAAGAGTTGGGGACTCGGAATGAAAAACTGTTTTTT. This gives the protein CASSQELGTRNEKLFF. The chain links TRBV4-3 to TRBJ1-4; possibly TRBD1 for D (5 bases). CDR1 and CDR2 from the germline V gene are LGHNA and YSLEER. This CDR3 contains 16 residues. Trimming removed 0 bases from V and 5 bases from J, with 13 bases in between.

The chain employs TRBV24-1 and TRBJ2-5; 8 positions match TRBD1. The CDR3 consists of 13 residues. With V trimmed by 12 bases and J by 5 bases, 10 bases remained unmatched. Germline V gene sequence: CDR1 KGHDR, CDR2 SFDVKD. DNA for the CDR3: TGTGCCGCCGGACAGGGACCGATGGAGACCCAGTACTTC. It translates to CAAGQGPMETQYF.

This clone was picked up one time. This chain joins TRBV11-2 and TRBJ2-1, with D maybe TRBD1 (8 bases). V lost 3 bases to trimming and J lost 7 bases, with 13 bases between them. CDR1 and CDR2 from the germline V gene are SGHAT and FQNNGV. The length of the CDR3 is 14 residues. CDR3 sequence reads: CASSFNRGGNEQFF. The CDR3 bases are TGTGCCAGCAGCTTCAACAGGGGGGGGAATGAGCAGTTCTTC.

The chain joins TRBV5-4 to TRBJ1-2; D may be TRBD1 (6 bases). Deletions cut 3 bases from V and 6 bases from J, with 21 bases between. The germline V gene encodes CDR1 SGHNT and CDR2 YYREEE (reference sequence). The CDR3 loop spans 16 amino acids. The CDR3 DNA reads TGTGCCAGCAGCTCCGGGACATTCCTCACTGGGGATGGCTACACCTTC. It encodes CASSSGTFLTGDGYTF.

The rearrangement joins TRBV4-1 to TRBJ2-5; 7 bases map to TRBD2. In germline, CDR1 is MGHRA, CDR2 YSYEKL. This CDR3 has 17 residues. Germline trimming cut 1 base from V and 7 bases from J; bases unmatched to any gene: 15. The CDR3: CASSQVESRGGGGTQYF. DNA for the CDR3: TGCGCCAGCAGCCAAGTTGAGTCGCGGGGAGGCGGGGGGACCCAGTACTTC.

On this clone itself: Other DNA sequences in this sample translate to the same CDR3. This chain links TRBV19 with TRBJ2-1; TRBD2 matches 8 bases. This CDR3 contains 15 residues. Germline CDR1 is LNHDA and CDR2 is SQIVND (reference sequence). V was pared by 8 bases and J by 0 bases, with 6 bases of the junction left unmatched. CDR3 in DNA: TGTGCCAGTTCTAAAAGCGGGAGCTCCTACAATGAGCAGTTCTTC. Its translation: CASSKSGSSYNEQFF.

The chain employs TRBV2 and TRBJ1-2; maybe TRBD1 (6 bases). CDR3 length: 13 residues. In germline, CDR1 is SNHLY, CDR2 FYNNEI. V was trimmed by 6 bases and J by 6 bases, leaving 14 bases between them. CDR3 DNA sequence: TGTGCCAGCAGAGAACAGGGCCCACATGGCTACACCTTC. It specifies CASREQGPHGYTF. The full variable domain, completed using reference TRBV2 and TRBJ1-2, is EPEVTQTPSHQVTQMGQEVILRCVPISNHLYFYWYRQILGQKVEFLVSFYNNEISEKSEIFDDQFSVERPDGSNFTLKIRSTKLEDSAMYFCASREQGPHGYTFGSGTRLTVV.

The rearrangement uses TRBV2 and TRBJ2-7; TRBD2 aligns across 9 bases. V trimming: 6 bases; J trimming: 0 bases; junction bases outside the gene matches: 6. Germline-derived CDR1 and CDR2 are SNHLY and FYNNEI. The CDR3 spans 15 residues. CDR3 residues: CASREGSGSSYEQYF. The CDR3 nucleotides are TGTGCCAGCAGGGAGGGTAGCGGGAGCTCCTACGAGCAGTACTTC.

There are a few counts of this clone. This rearrangement joins TRBV6-5 to TRBJ1-1, with TRBD1 identical over 7 bases. Germline V CDR1 and CDR2: MNHEY, SVGAGI. CDR3 size: 11 residues. V gave up 4 bases and J gave up 12 bases; unmatched junction bases: 5. This CDR3 reads CASSFDRETFF. The CDR3 DNA reads TGTGCCAGCAGTTTCGACAGGGAAACTTTCTTT.

The chain links TRBV28 to TRBJ1-1; tentative D call: TRBD1 (5 bases). The germline V and J ends were trimmed by 2 bases and 11 bases, with 9 bases remaining between them. The CDR3 is made up of 11 amino acids. From germline, CDR1 is MDHEN and CDR2 SYDVKM. The DNA for the CDR3 is TGTGCCAGCAGTTTAGCAGGGTCGGCTTTCTTT. Its translation: CASSLAGSAFF.

This clone turned up a few times. The chain combines TRBV4-3 with TRBJ1-2; D unresolved. This CDR3 is 15 amino acids long. V shed 0 bases and J shed 4 bases, with 12 bases lying between them. Germline V CDR1 and CDR2: LGHNA, YSLEER. This CDR3 is CASSQDPGSTYGYTF. CDR3 bases: TGCGCCAGCAGCCAAGATCCGGGATCGACCTATGGCTACACCTTC.

The rearrangement uses TRBV15 and TRBJ1-6; D call uncertain. The CDR3 runs 13 residues. CDR1 and CDR2 from the germline V gene are LNHNV and YYDKDF (reference sequence). Trimming pared 2 bases from V and 5 bases from J, leaving 4 bases between. The CDR3 region has the DNA TGTGCCACCAGCAGAATCAATAATTCACCCCTCCACTTT. Amino acids: CATSRINNSPLHF.

This rearrangement joins TRBV5-1 to TRBJ1-1; 10 bases align to TRBD1. The germline gives CDR1 SGHRS, CDR2 YFSETQ. This CDR3 is 15 amino acids long. Losses at the gene ends were 3 bases for V and 2 bases for J; bases not matched to a gene: 4. The CDR3 here is CASSSRQGANTEAFF. The CDR3, as DNA: TGCGCCAGCAGCTCAAGACAGGGGGCCAACACTGAAGCTTTCTTT.

The rearrangement links TRBV25-1 to TRBJ1-4, with 7 positions matching TRBD1. Germline V CDR1 and CDR2: MGHDK, SYGVNS. This CDR3 is built from 14 residues. V shed 5 bases and J 3 bases; nucleotides not matched to a gene: 3. The CDR3 spells CASSTGQSNEKLFF. As DNA, the CDR3 is TGTGCCAGCAGTACGGGACAGTCTAATGAAAAACTGTTTTTT.

This clone was found a few times. This chain links TRBV27 with TRBJ1-2; TRBD1 agrees at 7 bases. This CDR3 is built from 14 residues. Germline CDR1 and CDR2: MNHEY and SMNVEV (reference sequence). V shed 6 bases and J 5 bases; nucleotides not matched to a gene: 9. As DNA, the CDR3 is TGTGCCAGCAGGGGGACAGAAACGAGGTATGGCTACACCTTC. Translating it yields CASRGTETRYGYTF.